What follows are 8 T cell receptor beta chains derived from one specimen sequenced in a study of TIL therapy for anti-PD-1-resistant metastatic lung cancer. The libraries were made with immunoSEQ v3. Profiled with immunoSEQ multiplex PCR; TCRdb holds only in-frame clones, not every one. The sample lists 16,000 or so clones; 74% were seen once. Time point reported: pre-treatment sample, taken before nivolumab and TIL therapy. The sample here was blood, taken at baseline. All receptors come from a person between 25 and 80 years old with non-small cell lung cancer.

This clone has just a few counts. V is TRBV5-4 and J is TRBJ1-1; 8 nucleotides match TRBD1. CDR3 length: 15 amino acids. Germline CDR1 and CDR2: SGHNT and YYREEE (reference sequence). The V gene end was trimmed by 3 bases and the J gene end by 4 bases; junction bases not matched to a gene: 8. The DNA of the CDR3 is TGTGCCAGCAGCTGGAGGACAGGGTCCGTCACTGAAGCTTTCTTT. It encodes CASSWRTGSVTEAFF.

J is TRBJ2-3 and V is TRBV27; the D is unclear. From germline, CDR1 is MNHEY and CDR2 SMNVEV (reference sequence). This CDR3 contains 15 residues. Trimming took off 3 bases at V and 2 bases at J, with 12 bases between the two ends. The CDR3 is CASSFFGSHTDTQYF. CDR3 in DNA: TGTGCCAGCAGTTTTTTTGGCAGCCACACAGATACGCAGTATTTT.

This clone showed up just a few times. V usage is TRBV25-1 and J usage is TRBJ1-1; possibly TRBD1 for D (6 bases). The CDR3 totals 14 residues. Germline-derived CDR1 and CDR2 are MGHDK and SYGVNS. V lost 6 bases and J lost 2, with 13 bases in between. CDR3 residues: CASRAPGGNTEAFF. In DNA form, the CDR3 reads TGTGCCAGCAGAGCACCCGGGGGCAACACTGAAGCTTTCTTT. The whole variable domain, remainder taken from reference TRBV25-1 and TRBJ1-1, is EADIYQTPRYLVIGTGKKITLECSQTMGHDKMYWYQQDPGMELHLIHYSYGVNSTEKGDLSSESTVSRIRTEHFPLTLESARPSHTSQYLCASRAPGGNTEAFFGQGTRLTVV.

The chain uses TRBV6-1 and TRBJ2-5; weak D call: TRBD2 (5 bases). Trimming cost V 2 bases and J 3 bases, with 19 bases left between them. The CDR3 has 17 residues. Looked up from germline, CDR1 is MNHNS and CDR2 is SASEGT. The CDR3 DNA is TGTGCCAGCAGTGAACTGGATATGGGTACAGCGGAAGAGACCCAGTACTTC. Protein: CASSELDMGTAEETQYF.

In its sample, this clone was seen a few times. The V and J genes are TRBV6-6 and TRBJ1-5; D is uncertain. Trimming pared 5 bases from V and 0 bases from J, leaving 14 bases between. CDR1 MNHNY and CDR2 SVGAGI come from the germline V gene (reference sequence). The CDR3 loop spans 16 amino acids. The CDR3 DNA reads as TGTGCCAGCAGTCCGAACACGGAAGATAGCAATCAGCCCCAGCATTTT. It encodes CASSPNTEDSNQPQHF.

The chain has TRBV21-1 and TRBJ1-2; TRBD1 is the table's D call, not checked against the DNA. TRBV21-1 is an annotated pseudogene. This CDR3 has 16 amino acids. CDR3 loop: CASSIPGQGPCYGYTF. The CDR3 DNA follows: TGTGCCAGCAGCATTCCAGGACAGGGGCCTTGCTATGGCTACACCTTC.

This clone came up a few times. The chain is built from TRBV6-5 and TRBJ2-7; possible D gene TRBD1, 5 bases. The CDR3 has 15 amino acids. Trimming removed 2 bases at V and 2 bases at J, with 13 bases between. CDR1 and CDR2 (germline): MNHEY, SVGAGI. The CDR3 nucleotides are TGTGCCAGCAGTTACGGGGCAGGGATACCCTACGAGCAGTACTTC. Residues: CASSYGAGIPYEQYF.

This clone was detected once. This chain links TRBV6-5 with TRBJ2-5; weak D call: TRBD1 (5 bases). The tail of the sequence fits TRBJ2-7 better, so the J call may be wrong. This CDR3 is built from 14 residues. Germline CDR1 reads MNHEY; CDR2 reads SVGAGI. The CDR3 coding sequence is TGTGCCAGCAGTCCCGCGGCGACAGACTACGAGCAGTACTTC. This gives the protein CASSPAATDYEQYF.